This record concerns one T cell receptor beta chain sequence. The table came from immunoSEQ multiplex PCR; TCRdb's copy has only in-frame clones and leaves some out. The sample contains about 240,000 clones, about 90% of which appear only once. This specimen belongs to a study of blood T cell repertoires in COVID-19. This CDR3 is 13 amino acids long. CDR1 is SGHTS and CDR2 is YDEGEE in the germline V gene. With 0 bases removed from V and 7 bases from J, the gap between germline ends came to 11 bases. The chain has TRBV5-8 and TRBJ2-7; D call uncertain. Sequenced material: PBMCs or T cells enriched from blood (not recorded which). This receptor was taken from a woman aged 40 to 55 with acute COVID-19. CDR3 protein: CASSLGAPWEQYF. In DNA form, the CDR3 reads TGTGCCAGCAGCTTGGGGGCCCCCTGGGAGCAGTACTTC.